Presented here are 23 T cell receptor beta chains from one specimen sequenced in a study of shared clonotypes between healthy human individuals (TCRdb year 2020). CD8 naive samples were obtained by positive selection for CCR7 among CD45RO-negative cells, yielding a CD45RA+CCR7+ population from which TemRA cells were excluded. The library was made by the immunoSEQ multiplex PCR assay. The clones in this table, taken by TCRdb from immuneACCESS, are in-frame only. Not every clone is retained; where verified, under half of the shortfall comes from an unresolved V gene, and the cause of the rest is unknown. Within this sample are about 1.9 million clones, with 85% to 95% of them counted one time only. Together, the top ten hold approximately 1.7% of the sample. Sequenced sample: naive CD8+ T cells from PBMCs. The cell subset or site label here, explained by the study, means: CD45RA+CCR7+. These receptors all come from a man aged 18 to 35 in good health. Some clones in this sample may be carry-over from other donors' samples.

There are a few counts of this clone. This chain uses TRBV7-9 with TRBJ2-7; tentative D call: TRBD2 (6 bases). Trimming took off 5 bases at V and 3 bases at J, with 8 bases between the two ends. Germline V gives CDR1 SEHNR, CDR2 FQNEAQ (reference sequence). CDR3 length: 12 residues. The CDR3 region has the DNA TGTGCCAGCAGCACGGGACTCTACGAGCAGTACTTC. Amino acid sequence: CASSTGLYEQYF.

The rearrangement links TRBV7-9 to TRBJ2-7, with 7 bases that match TRBD1. With 3 bases clipped from V and 1 base from J, the junction kept 6 bases outside the gene matches. CDR3 length: 15 residues. The germline V gene has CDR1 SEHNR and CDR2 FQNEAQ (reference sequence). The CDR3 reads CASSLRQGVSYEQYF. CDR3 in DNA: TGTGCCAGCAGCTTGAGGCAGGGGGTGTCCTACGAGCAGTACTTC.

This clone was seen a single time. The sample holds other DNA sequences that translate to the same CDR3. This chain uses TRBV7-3 with TRBJ2-1; TRBD2 matches 11 bases. This CDR3 has 16 amino acids. Germline-derived CDR1 and CDR2 are SGHTA and FQGTGA. Trimming at V came to 0 bases and at J to 4 bases, leaving 2 bases not matched to a gene. The CDR3 DNA is TGTGCCAGCAGCTTAACCGGGACTAGCGGTTACAATGAGCAGTTCTTC. Translating gives CASSLTGTSGYNEQFF.

This chain uses TRBV10-2 with TRBJ2-7, with TRBD2 matching over 7 bases. The CDR3 is 12 amino acids. Trimming removed 7 bases from V and 3 bases from J; junction bases left unmatched: 3. Germline values: CDR1 WSHSY, CDR2 SAAADI. CDR3 in amino acids: CASTPGGYEQYF. CDR3 nucleotides: TGCGCCAGCACCCCGGGGGGCTACGAGCAGTACTTC.

CDR3 loop: CASSPRDRPFNEQFF. The DNA of the CDR3 is TGTGCCAGCAGCCCCAGAGACAGGCCCTTCAATGAGCAGTTCTTC. The chain is built from TRBV7-9 and TRBJ2-1; the D gene is possibly TRBD1 (6 bases). Trimming took off 5 bases at V and 6 bases at J, with 17 bases between the two ends. The CDR3 is 15 amino acids. Germline lookup yields CDR1 SEHNR and CDR2 FQNEAQ (reference sequence).

The chain recombines TRBV6-1 with TRBJ2-1, with D maybe TRBD1 (6 bases). The V gene lost 4 bases and the J gene lost 7 bases, with 17 bases spanning the gap. This CDR3 is built from 15 residues. Germline V gene lookup returns CDR1 MNHNS and CDR2 SASEGT. The CDR3 sequence is CASSVRVGGTNEQFF. CDR3 DNA: TGTGCCAGCAGTGTCAGGGTTGGGGGCACGAATGAGCAGTTCTTC.

V is TRBV4-3 and J is TRBJ2-5; D is unclear. There are 14 residues in the CDR3. V was trimmed by 4 bases and J by 5 bases, leaving 14 bases between them. Germline V gives CDR1 LGHNA, CDR2 YSLEER. Here the CDR3 reads CASSPELSSETQYF. DNA for the CDR3: TGCGCCAGCAGCCCCGAACTAAGTTCCGAGACCCAGTACTTC.

Regarding this clone: In the same sample, other DNA sequences code for this CDR3. The DNA for the CDR3 is TGTGCCAGCAGTTACGGGGGGGGTCAGCCCCAGCATTTT. Translating it yields CASSYGGGQPQHF. This chain joins TRBV6-5 and TRBJ1-5; D perhaps matches TRBD1 (5 bases). The V end was cut by 2 bases, the J end by 6 bases, with 8 bases between. The CDR3 totals 13 residues. Germline assignment: CDR1 MNHEY and CDR2 SVGAGI.

This chain joins TRBV27 and TRBJ1-3; D gene unclear. The CDR3 loop spans 16 amino acids. Germline V lookup: CDR1 MNHEY, CDR2 SMNVEV (reference sequence). The V and J ends lost 6 bases and 0 bases respectively, with 15 bases between them. CDR3 nucleotides: TGTGCCAGCAGCAAAGATCAGCCCATCTCTGGAAACACCATATATTTT. Protein product: CASSKDQPISGNTIYF.

This clone was counted once. The chain links TRBV28 to TRBJ1-3; D ambiguous. V was cut by 4 bases and J by 1 base, with 8 bases left in between. There are 14 residues in the CDR3. Germline CDR1 reads MDHEN; CDR2 reads SYDVKM. The CDR3 DNA sequence: TGTGCCAGCAGTTACATGTCTTCTGGAAACACCATATATTTT. Residues: CASSYMSSGNTIYF.

The chain employs TRBV27 and TRBJ1-1; TRBD1 is a possible D gene (5 bases). The CDR3 totals 15 residues. Germline CDR1 MNHEY, CDR2 SMNVEV (reference sequence). The V and J ends lost 9 bases and 2 bases respectively, with 19 bases between them. CDR3: CASRPLDSLNTEAFF. As DNA, the CDR3 is TGTGCCAGTCGACCGCTCGACAGCCTCAACACTGAAGCTTTCTTT.

The chain carries TRBV4-3 and TRBJ2-5, with a weak D call TRBD1 (5 bases). This CDR3 has 15 residues. Germline CDR1 is LGHNA and CDR2 is YSLEER. V lost 0 bases and J lost 4, with 12 bases in between. The CDR3 sequence is CASSQESVTGETQYF. The CDR3 nucleotides are TGCGCCAGCAGCCAAGAATCTGTTACAGGAGAGACCCAGTACTTC.

The chain combines TRBV6-1 with TRBJ2-7; D remains ambiguous. Germline loops: CDR1 MNHNS, CDR2 SASEGT. The V end was cut by 6 bases, the J end by 0 bases, with 9 bases between. This CDR3 comprises 13 residues. The CDR3 loop reads CASSHYYSYEQYF. CDR3 sequence (DNA): TGTGCCAGCAGCCACTACTACTCCTACGAGCAGTACTTC.

The gene calls are TRBV5-6 and TRBJ1-2; 12 nucleotides line up with TRBD1. V lost 4 bases and J lost 0; bases outside the gene matches: 7. Germline V lookup: CDR1 SGHDT, CDR2 YYEEEE. This CDR3 has 17 residues. The CDR3 reads CASSGRDRGPPNYGYTF. DNA of the CDR3: TGTGCCAGCAGCGGGCGGGACAGGGGGCCCCCTAACTATGGCTACACCTTC.

The V call is TRBV4-1, the J call TRBJ2-7; 7 nucleotides line up with TRBD1. J was trimmed by 0 bases and V by 5 bases; bases with no gene match: 7. Per germline, CDR1 MGHRA and CDR2 YSYEKL. CDR3 size: 15 residues. The DNA of the CDR3 is TGCGCCAGCAGCATTTCCGGGACAGACTCCTACGAGCAGTACTTC. Its translation: CASSISGTDSYEQYF.

The chain combines TRBV9 with TRBJ2-2; D call uncertain. This CDR3 comprises 16 residues. CDR1 and CDR2 (germline): SGDLS, YYNGEE. Trimming took 0 bases from V and 1 from J, leaving 10 bases between them. The DNA of the CDR3 is TGTGCCAGCAGCGTAGCTGGTGTCAGGAACACCGGGGAGCTGTTTTTT. The encoded protein is CASSVAGVRNTGELFF.

The chain employs TRBV6-1 and TRBJ1-2; 11 nucleotides align to TRBD1. Looked up from germline, CDR1 is MNHNS and CDR2 is SASEGT. The CDR3 sequence is 20 residues long. Germline trimming cut 0 bases from V and 4 bases from J; bases unmatched to any gene: 16. For the CDR3, the DNA is TGTGCCAGCAGTGAAGCCCCTCGGACAGGGGGCGATTTAAGATTCTATGGCTACACCTTC. It translates to CASSEAPRTGGDLRFYGYTF.

The rearrangement links TRBV2 to TRBJ1-1, with a weak D call TRBD1 (6 bases). Looked up from germline, CDR1 is SNHLY and CDR2 is FYNNEI. V dropped 6 bases and J dropped 11 bases, with 13 bases sitting between them. The CDR3 sequence is 11 residues long. CDR3 region: CASSWGLWAFF. The DNA for the CDR3 is TGTGCCAGCAGCTGGGGGCTTTGGGCTTTCTTT. Complete variable domain (other parts from reference TRBV2 and TRBJ1-1): EPEVTQTPSHQVTQMGQEVILRCVPISNHLYFYWYRQILGQKVEFLVSFYNNEISEKSEIFDDQFSVERPDGSNFTLKIRSTKLEDSAMYFCASSWGLWAFFGQGTRLTVV.

As for this clone: The same CDR3 can be traced to other DNA sequences in this sample. This chain joins TRBV27 and TRBJ2-1, with 9 bases identical to TRBD1. The length of the CDR3 is 16 residues. Losses at the gene ends were 0 bases for V and 7 bases for J; bases not matched to a gene: 7. Germline-derived CDR1 and CDR2 are MNHEY and SMNVEV (reference sequence). The DNA of the CDR3 is TGTGCCAGCAGTTTATCCCCCGGGACAGGGTATAATGAGCAGTTCTTC. Encoded protein: CASSLSPGTGYNEQFF.

This chain uses TRBV5-5 with TRBJ1-1, with no clear D. V shed 0 bases and J shed 4 bases, with 10 bases lying between them. This CDR3 contains 14 residues. CDR1 is SGHKS and CDR2 is YYEKEE in the germline V gene (reference sequence). CDR3 bases: TGTGCCAGCAGCTTGGATTGGGTGGGCACTGAAGCTTTCTTT. Its translation: CASSLDWVGTEAFF.

The chain has TRBV27 and TRBJ1-5; the D gene is possibly TRBD1 (5 bases). Germline V gene lookup returns CDR1 MNHEY and CDR2 SMNVEV (reference sequence). Trimming stripped 4 bases from V and 6 bases from J, with 13 bases between. The CDR3 has 14 amino acids. DNA of the CDR3: TGTGCCAGCAGTTCCCTCCTGGGGGTTCAGCCCCAGCATTTT. This gives the protein CASSSLLGVQPQHF.

The V call is TRBV25-1, the J call TRBJ2-7, with 11 bases aligning to TRBD2. The CDR3 runs to 14 residues. In germline, CDR1 is MGHDK, CDR2 SYGVNS. With 10 bases clipped from V and 2 bases from J, the junction kept 7 bases outside the gene matches. The DNA of the CDR3 is TGTGCCACGCAAACTAGCGGGAGACCCTACGAGCAGTACTTC. Protein sequence: CATQTSGRPYEQYF.

The chain links TRBV9 to TRBJ2-7; 10 bases fit TRBD1. Germline V gene sequence: CDR1 SGDLS, CDR2 YYNGEE. J gave up 1 base and V 0 bases, and 10 bases lay outside the gene matches. This CDR3 comprises 18 residues. The CDR3 spells CASSVAPVRTGGSYEQYF. Here the CDR3 DNA reads TGTGCCAGCAGCGTAGCCCCAGTCCGGACAGGGGGATCCTACGAGCAGTACTTC.